This TCR beta chain was retrieved from a study of early T cells in non-severe SARS-CoV-2 infection. For the study at large: From unsorted whole blood, bulk RNA was sequenced, and the chains remained unpaired.

Study-wide points: Anti-spike CD8 specificities were favored by VDJdb matching, whose results missed private and CD4 specificities.

TCRdb called the 5' RACE reads again in MiXCR, with one record for every CDR3 protein. The table records 50,000 to 75,000 distinct CDR3 sequences, around 5.7% of them present only once. This clonotype was recorded a few times. Its matching antigen is unknown. Specimen: whole blood, collected at baseline. This receptor was obtained from an adult who was a healthcare worker with PCR-confirmed SARS-CoV-2 infection or an uninfected control (not recorded which).

CDR3 residues: CASSFRTGGEKLFF. CDR3 nucleotide sequence: TGTGCCAGCAGTTTCCGGACAGGAGGGGAAAAACTGTTTTTT. The chain recombines TRBV12-3 or TRBV12-4 with TRBJ1-4; 7 nucleotides match TRBD1. With V trimmed by 3 bases and J by 8 bases, 6 bases remained unmatched. The CDR3 runs 14 residues.